This T cell receptor beta chain appears in the sequencing data of a study of vaccination and CD4 T cells after COVID-19. Study information: With several mild cases and one severe, convalescent patients were SARS-CoV-2 positive by nasal swab PCR.

Stated treatment: 10-day PBMC culture with coronavirus spike peptide pools or control peptides (ViraFEST assay). CDR3 size: 16 residues. In germline, CDR1 is MDHEN, CDR2 SYDVKM. The V gene end was trimmed by 2 bases and the J gene end by 3 bases; junction bases not matched to a gene: 8. Study outcomes and limitations: The study found that a median about 85% of reactive clones in convalescent patients appeared only post-vaccination. Going from around 20 to 38, median SARS-CoV-2-reactive clonotypes did not rise significantly.

Cultured CD4+ T cells had their DNA profiled by the Oncomine TCR Beta short-read assay. Genomic DNA from cultured CD4+ T cells was extracted. TCRdb processed the PCR reads anew with MiXCR; each CDR3 protein has one entry. The sample lists roughly 18,000 distinct CDR3 sequences, roughly two fifths occurring once. In this sample, this clonotype turned up a few times. Its antigen remains unknown. This clonotype was obtained from a human donor who had recovered from COVID-19. Material: CD4+ T cells from blood, cultured in vitro. This chain links TRBV28 with TRBJ2-7, with 9 bases identical to TRBD2. Here the CDR3 reads CASSLIAGVPSYEQYF. The CDR3 coding sequence is TGTGCCAGCAGTTTAATAGCGGGAGTCCCCAGCTACGAGCAGTACTTC.